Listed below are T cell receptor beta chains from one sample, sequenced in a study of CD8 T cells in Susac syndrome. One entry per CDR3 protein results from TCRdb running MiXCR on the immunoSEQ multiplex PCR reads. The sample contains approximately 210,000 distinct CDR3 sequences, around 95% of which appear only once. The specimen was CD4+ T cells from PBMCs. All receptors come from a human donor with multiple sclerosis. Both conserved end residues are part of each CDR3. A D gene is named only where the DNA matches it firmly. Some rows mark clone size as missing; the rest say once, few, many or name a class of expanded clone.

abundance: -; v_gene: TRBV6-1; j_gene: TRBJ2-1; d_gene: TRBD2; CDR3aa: CASSTPRTRHNTNNEQFF; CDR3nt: TGTGCCAGCAGCACCCCACGGACTAGGCATAATACTAACAATGAGCAGTTCTTC
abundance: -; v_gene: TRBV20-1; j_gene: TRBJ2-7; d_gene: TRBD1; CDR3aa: CSAFNPGQGAVEQYF; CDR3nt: TGCAGTGCTTTTAATCCGGGACAGGGGGCTGTCGAGCAGTACTTC
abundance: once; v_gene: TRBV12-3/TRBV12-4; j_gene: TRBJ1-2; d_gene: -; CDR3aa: CASSHTWGYTF; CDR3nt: TGTGCCAGCAGTCATACATGGGGCTACACCTTC
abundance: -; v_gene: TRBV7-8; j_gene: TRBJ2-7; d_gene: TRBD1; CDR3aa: CASNQRQGVSYEQYF; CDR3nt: TGTGCCAGCAATCAGCGACAGGGGGTTTCCTACGAGCAGTACTTC
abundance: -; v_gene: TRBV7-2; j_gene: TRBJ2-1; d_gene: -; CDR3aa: CASSLVPGYSTEQFF; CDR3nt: TGTGCCAGCAGCTTAGTACCGGGCTACTCGACTGAGCAGTTCTTC
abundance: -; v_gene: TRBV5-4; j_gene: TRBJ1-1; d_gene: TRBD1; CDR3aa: CASGIKGASFAEAFF; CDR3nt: TGTGCCAGCGGGATCAAGGGGGCCTCCTTCGCTGAAGCTTTCTTT
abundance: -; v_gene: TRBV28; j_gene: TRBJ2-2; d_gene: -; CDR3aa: CASRQNTGELFF; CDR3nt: TGTGCCAGCAGACAGAACACCGGGGAGCTGTTTTTT
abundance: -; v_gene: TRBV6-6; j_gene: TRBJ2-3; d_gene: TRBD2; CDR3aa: CATGLRTDTQYF; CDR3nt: TGTGCCACGGGACTACGCACAGATACGCAGTATTTT
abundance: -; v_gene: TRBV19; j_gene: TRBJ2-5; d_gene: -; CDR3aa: CASSTVLGSETQYF; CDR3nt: TGTGCCAGTAGCACGGTTTTGGGGTCAGAGACCCAGTACTTC
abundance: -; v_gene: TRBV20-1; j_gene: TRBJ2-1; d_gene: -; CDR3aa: CSASLEGSSYNEQFF; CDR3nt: TGCAGTGCTAGTCTAGAGGGGAGCTCCTACAATGAGCAGTTCTTC
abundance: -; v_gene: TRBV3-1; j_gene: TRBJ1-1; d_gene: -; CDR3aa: CASSQPTLERTEAFF; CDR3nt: TGTGCCAGCAGCCAACCTACACTGGAACGGACTGAAGCTTTCTTT
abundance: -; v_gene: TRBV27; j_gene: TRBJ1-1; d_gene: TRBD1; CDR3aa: CASSLEGGALGTEAFF; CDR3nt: TGTGCCAGCAGTTTGGAAGGGGGCGCCTTGGGGACTGAAGCTTTCTTT
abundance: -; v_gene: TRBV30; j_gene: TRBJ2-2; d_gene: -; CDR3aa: CAWSVVAFGGELFF; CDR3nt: TGTGCCTGGAGTGTAGTCGCTTTTGGCGGGGAGCTGTTTTTT
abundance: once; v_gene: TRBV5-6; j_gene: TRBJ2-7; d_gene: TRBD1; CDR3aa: CASSWSLDRAFYEQYF; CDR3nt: TGTGCCAGCAGCTGGTCCCTCGACAGGGCCTTCTACGAGCAGTACTTC
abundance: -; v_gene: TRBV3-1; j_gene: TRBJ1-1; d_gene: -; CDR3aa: CASEGGTEAFF; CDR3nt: TGTGCCAGTGAGGGAGGTACTGAAGCTTTCTTT
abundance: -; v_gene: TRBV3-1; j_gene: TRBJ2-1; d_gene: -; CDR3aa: CASSQGARAEQFF; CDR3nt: TGTGCCAGCAGCCAAGGGGCTAGGGCTGAGCAGTTCTTC
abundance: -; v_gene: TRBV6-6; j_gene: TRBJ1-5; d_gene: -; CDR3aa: CASTIAPGGGQPQHF; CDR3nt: TGTGCCAGCACCATAGCCCCCGGGGGGGGTCAGCCCCAGCATTTT
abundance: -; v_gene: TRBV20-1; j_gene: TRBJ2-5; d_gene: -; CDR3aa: CSARSDHQETQYF; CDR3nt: TGCAGTGCTAGATCGGACCATCAAGAGACCCAGTACTTC
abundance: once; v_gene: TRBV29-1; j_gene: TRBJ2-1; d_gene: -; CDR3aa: CSVRPGSSYNEQFF; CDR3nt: TGCAGCGTGCGACCCGGGAGCTCCTACAATGAGCAGTTCTTC
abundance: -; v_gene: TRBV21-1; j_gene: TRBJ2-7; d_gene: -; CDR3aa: CASSKDGSYEQYF; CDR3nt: TGTGCCAGCAGCAAAGACGGCTCCTACGAGCAGTACTTC
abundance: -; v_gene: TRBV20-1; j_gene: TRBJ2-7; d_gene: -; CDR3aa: CSASAGVYEQYF; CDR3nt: TGCAGTGCTAGTGCCGGGGTCTACGAGCAGTACTTC
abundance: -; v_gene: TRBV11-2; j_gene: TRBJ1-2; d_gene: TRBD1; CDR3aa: CASSTLRDRTNYGYTF; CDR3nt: TGTGCCAGCAGCACGTTACGGGACAGGACTAACTATGGCTACACCTTC
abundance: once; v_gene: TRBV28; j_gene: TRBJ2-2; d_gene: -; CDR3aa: CASQEYPPSGELFF; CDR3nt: TGTGCCAGCCAGGAGTACCCCCCGTCCGGGGAGCTGTTTTTT
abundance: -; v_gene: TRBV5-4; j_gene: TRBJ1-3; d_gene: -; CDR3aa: CASTSGNTIYF; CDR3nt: TGTGCCAGTACCTCTGGAAACACCATATATTTT
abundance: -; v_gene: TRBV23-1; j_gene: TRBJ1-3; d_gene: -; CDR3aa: CASSQPDGISGNTIYF; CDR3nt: TGCGCCAGCAGTCAACCGGACGGAATCTCTGGAAACACCATATATTTT
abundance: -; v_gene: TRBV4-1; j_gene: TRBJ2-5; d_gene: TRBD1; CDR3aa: CASSQEGTGGTQYF; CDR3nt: TGCGCCAGCAGCCAAGAGGGGACAGGAGGGACCCAGTACTTC
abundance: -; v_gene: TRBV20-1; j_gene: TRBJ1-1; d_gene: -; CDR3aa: CSARKQGIVSEAFF; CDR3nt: TGCAGTGCTAGGAAACAGGGTATTGTCTCTGAAGCTTTCTTT
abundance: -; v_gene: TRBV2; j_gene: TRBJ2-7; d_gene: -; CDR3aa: CASNSGREQYF; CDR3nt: TGTGCCAGCAACTCTGGGCGGGAGCAGTACTTC
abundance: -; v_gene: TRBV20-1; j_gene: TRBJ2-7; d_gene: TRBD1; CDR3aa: CSATDRGDEQYF; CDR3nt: TGCAGTGCTACCGACAGGGGGGACGAGCAGTACTTC
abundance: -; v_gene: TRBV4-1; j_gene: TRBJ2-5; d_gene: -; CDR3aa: CASSQVNSPEETQYF; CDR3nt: TGCGCCAGCAGCCAAGTCAACTCGCCTGAGGAGACCCAGTACTTC
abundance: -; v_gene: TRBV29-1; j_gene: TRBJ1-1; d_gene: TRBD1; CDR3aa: CSVEGGSRNTEAFF; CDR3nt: TGCAGCGTGGAAGGGGGCAGCAGGAACACTGAAGCTTTCTTT
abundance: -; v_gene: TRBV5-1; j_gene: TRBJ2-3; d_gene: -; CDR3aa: CASSLAGAITDTQYF; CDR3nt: TGCGCCAGCAGCTTGGCGGGGGCGATCACAGATACGCAGTATTTT
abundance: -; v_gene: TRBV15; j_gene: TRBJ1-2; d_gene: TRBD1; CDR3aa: CATSQGVVGYTF; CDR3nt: TGTGCCACCAGTCAGGGGGTGGTTGGCTACACCTTC
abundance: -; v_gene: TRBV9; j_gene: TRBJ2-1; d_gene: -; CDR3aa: CASSETGGIDEQFF; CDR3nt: TGTGCCAGCAGCGAGACCGGCGGGATAGATGAGCAGTTCTTC
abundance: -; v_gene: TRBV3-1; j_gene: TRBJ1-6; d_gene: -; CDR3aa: CASRSETGSSLHF; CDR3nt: TGTGCCAGCAGGTCAGAGACGGGTTCGTCCCTCCACTTT
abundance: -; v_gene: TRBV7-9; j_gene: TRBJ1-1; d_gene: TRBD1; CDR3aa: CASSQLGGQARNLNTEAFF; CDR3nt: TGTGCCAGCAGCCAACTCGGAGGACAGGCACGCAATTTGAACACTGAAGCTTTCTTT
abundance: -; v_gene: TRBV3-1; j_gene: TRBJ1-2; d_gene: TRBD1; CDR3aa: CASSHPGTGFGYTF; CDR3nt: TGTGCCAGCAGCCACCCCGGGACAGGGTTTGGCTACACCTTC
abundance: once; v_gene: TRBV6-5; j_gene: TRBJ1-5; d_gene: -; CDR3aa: CASSQRGGINQPQHF; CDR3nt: TGTGCCAGCAGTCAGCGGGGGGGGATCAATCAGCCCCAGCATTTT
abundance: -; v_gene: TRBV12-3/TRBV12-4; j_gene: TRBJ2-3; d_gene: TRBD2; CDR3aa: CASRWGGISDTQYF; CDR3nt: TGTGCCAGCAGGTGGGGGGGGATATCGGATACGCAGTATTTT
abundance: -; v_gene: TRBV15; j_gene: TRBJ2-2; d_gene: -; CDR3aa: CATSRDEAANTGELFF; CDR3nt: TGTGCCACCAGCAGAGATGAAGCGGCGAACACCGGGGAGCTGTTTTTT
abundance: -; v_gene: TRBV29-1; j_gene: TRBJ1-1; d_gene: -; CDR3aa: CSVTGPGGVTEAFF; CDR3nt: TGCAGCGTCACAGGGCCGGGGGGGGTCACTGAAGCTTTCTTT
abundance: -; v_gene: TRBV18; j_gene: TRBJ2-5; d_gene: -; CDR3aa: CASSRPTGDQETQYF; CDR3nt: TGTGCCAGCTCACGGCCGACAGGAGACCAAGAGACCCAGTACTTC
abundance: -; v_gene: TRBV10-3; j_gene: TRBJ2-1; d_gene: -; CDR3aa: CAITPEPYNEQFF; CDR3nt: TGTGCTATCACCCCGGAACCGTACAATGAGCAGTTCTTC
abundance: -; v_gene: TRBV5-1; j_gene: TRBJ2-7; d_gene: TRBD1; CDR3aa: CASSLETGLVGEQYF; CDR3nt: TGCGCCAGCAGCTTGGAGACAGGGTTAGTGGGAGAGCAGTACTTC
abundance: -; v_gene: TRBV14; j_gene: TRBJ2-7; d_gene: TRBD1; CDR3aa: CASSDPRGTGSYEQYF; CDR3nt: TGTGCCAGCAGCGACCCAAGAGGGACAGGCTCCTACGAGCAGTACTTC
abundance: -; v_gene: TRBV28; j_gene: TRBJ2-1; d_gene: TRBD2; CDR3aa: CASRPRGGSHEQFF; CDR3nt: TGTGCCAGCAGACCCCGGGGGGGAAGCCATGAGCAGTTCTTC
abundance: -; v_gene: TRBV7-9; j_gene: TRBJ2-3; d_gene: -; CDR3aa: CASRSKGVGDTQYF; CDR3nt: TGTGCCAGCAGGTCGAAAGGAGTTGGGGATACGCAGTATTTT